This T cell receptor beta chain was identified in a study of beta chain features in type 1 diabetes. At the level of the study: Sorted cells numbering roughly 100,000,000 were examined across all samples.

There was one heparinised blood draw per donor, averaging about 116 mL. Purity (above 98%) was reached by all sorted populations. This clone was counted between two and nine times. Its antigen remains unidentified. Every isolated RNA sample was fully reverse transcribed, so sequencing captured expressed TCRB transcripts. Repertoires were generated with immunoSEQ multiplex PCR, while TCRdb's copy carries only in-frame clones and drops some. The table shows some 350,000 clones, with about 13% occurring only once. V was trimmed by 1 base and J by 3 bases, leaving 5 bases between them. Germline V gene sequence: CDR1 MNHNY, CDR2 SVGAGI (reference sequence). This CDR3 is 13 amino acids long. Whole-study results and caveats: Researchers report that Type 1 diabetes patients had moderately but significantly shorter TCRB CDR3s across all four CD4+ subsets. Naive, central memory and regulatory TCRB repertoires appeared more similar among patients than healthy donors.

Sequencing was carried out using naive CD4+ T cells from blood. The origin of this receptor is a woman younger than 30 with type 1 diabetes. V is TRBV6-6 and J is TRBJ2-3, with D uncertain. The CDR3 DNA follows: TGTGCCAGCAGTTACTGGCAGACAGATACGCAGTATTTT. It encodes CASSYWQTDTQYF.